The clone carrying this T cell receptor beta chain has at least ten counts. TRAV- and TRBV-specific primers primed first-strand cDNA, covering alpha and beta chains. Over roughly 19 PCR cycles, TCRs were amplified from a constant-region primer and V-primer adapter. After the mRNA was isolated, it was amplified using in vitro transcription. TCRdb analysed the reads with MiXCR anew, one entry per CDR3 protein. Of about 60,000 distinct CDR3 sequences listed, 25% are singletons. Time point meaning: before trial treatment. The data derive from a study of low-dose radiotherapy and immunotherapy resistance in tumors. Across the study: Patients of Cohort 1 had 0.5 Gy fractions every 2 weeks, which summed to 6.5 Gy. Intravenous ipilimumab 1 mg/kg every six weeks was given with nivolumab 240 mg every two weeks. Treatment of Cohort 2 consisted of 1 Gy per fraction every two weeks, amounting to 13 Gy over 26 weeks.

Sequenced here: PBMCs, sampled before treatment. This TCR came from a male donor with prostate cancer.

The DNA for the CDR3 is TGCAGTGCTAGAGGCCCCGGACTAGCGGGAGGGTCAGATACGCAGTATTTT. This encodes CSARGPGLAGGSDTQYF. The chain carries TRBV20-1 and TRBJ2-3; TRBD2 aligns across 15 bases. The trim removed 1 base at V and 4 bases at J, leaving 6 bases unmatched. This CDR3 has 17 amino acids. Germline values: CDR1 DFQATT, CDR2 SNEGSKA (reference sequence).